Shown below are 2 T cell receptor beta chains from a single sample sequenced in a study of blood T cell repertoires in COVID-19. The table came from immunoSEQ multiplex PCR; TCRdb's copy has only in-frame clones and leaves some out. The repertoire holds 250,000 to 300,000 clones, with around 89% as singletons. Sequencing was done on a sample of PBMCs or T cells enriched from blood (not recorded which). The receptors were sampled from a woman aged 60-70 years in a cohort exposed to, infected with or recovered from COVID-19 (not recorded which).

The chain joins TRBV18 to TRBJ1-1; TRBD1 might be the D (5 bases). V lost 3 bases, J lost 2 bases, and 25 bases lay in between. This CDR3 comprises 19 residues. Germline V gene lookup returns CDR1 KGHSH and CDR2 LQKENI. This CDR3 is CASSPSPQALKRGNTEAFF. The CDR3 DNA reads TGTGCCAGCTCACCCTCCCCGCAGGCTTTAAAAAGGGGAAACACTGAAGCTTTCTTT. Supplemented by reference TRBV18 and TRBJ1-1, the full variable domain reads NAGVMQNPRHLVRRRGQEARLRCSPMKGHSHVYWYRQLPEEGLKFMVYLQKENIIDESGMPKERFSAEFPKEGPSILRIQQVVRGDSAAYFCASSPSPQALKRGNTEAFFGQGTRLTVV.

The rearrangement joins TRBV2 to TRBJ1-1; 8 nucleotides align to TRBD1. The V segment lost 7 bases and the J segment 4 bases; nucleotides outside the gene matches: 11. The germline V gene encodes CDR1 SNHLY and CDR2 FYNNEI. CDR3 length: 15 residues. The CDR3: CASIRQGLGSTEAFF. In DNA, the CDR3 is TGTGCCAGCATTCGACAGGGGCTCGGGAGCACTGAAGCTTTCTTT.